The 30 T cell receptor beta chains in this list originate from one sample, sequenced in a study of cytomegalovirus exposure and HLA in healthy donors. Repertoires were generated with immunoSEQ multiplex PCR, while TCRdb's copy carries only in-frame clones and drops some. The table includes about 250,000 clones, 85% to 90% detected once. Material for sequencing was PBMCs. Every receptor here comes from a man younger than 35 in good health and CMV-seronegative.

Here the CDR3 reads CASTDLFSYNEQFF. Here the CDR3 DNA reads TGTGCCTCCACAGATCTTTTCTCCTACAATGAGCAGTTCTTC. V and J are TRBV5-6 and TRBJ2-1; D is undetermined. The V gene's germline CDR1 is SGHDT and CDR2 YYEEEE. The CDR3 is 14 residues long. V was trimmed by 10 bases and J by 0 bases, leaving 14 bases between them.

V and J are TRBV7-3 and TRBJ2-1, with D perhaps matching TRBD2 (5 bases). In germline, CDR1 is SGHTA, CDR2 FQGTGA. This CDR3 has 14 amino acids. Trimming stripped 3 bases from V and 3 bases from J, with 9 bases between. The CDR3, as DNA: TGTGCCAGCAGCTTTACCGGGATCTACAATGAGCAGTTCTTC. This translates into CASSFTGIYNEQFF. Drawing the rest from reference TRBV7-3 and TRBJ2-1, the complete variable domain is GAGVSQTPSNKVTEKGKYVELRCDPISGHTALYWYRQSLGQGPEFLIYFQGTGAADDSGLPNDRFFAVRPEGSVSTLKIQRTERGDSAVYLCASSFTGIYNEQFFGPGTRLTVL.

This rearrangement joins TRBV19 to TRBJ1-2; 7 nucleotides match TRBD1. CDR3 length equals 13 residues. Looked up from germline, CDR1 is LNHDA and CDR2 is SQIVND (reference sequence). V dropped 9 bases and J dropped 4; count of bases not matched to a gene: 8. The CDR3 region is CASNADRIYGYTF. CDR3 in DNA: TGTGCCAGCAACGCGGACAGGATCTATGGCTACACCTTC.

This clone appeared a few times. V usage is TRBV29-1 and J usage is TRBJ1-2; D is undetermined. Germline V CDR1 and CDR2: SQVTM, ANQGSEA. This CDR3 is built from 12 residues. Trimming left V 5 bases short and J 7 bases short, with 14 bases between. The CDR3 region has the DNA TGCAGCGTTTTCGTAGAGTCGGGTGGCTACACCTTC. Amino acid sequence: CSVFVESGGYTF.

As regards this clone: At the DNA level, this CDR3 is encoded by other sequences in the same sample as well. This chain links TRBV27 with TRBJ2-3; 10 bases fit TRBD1. V lost 4 bases and J lost 4; bases outside the gene matches: 8. The CDR3 length is 16 residues. The germline CDR1 and CDR2 sequences are MNHEY and SMNVEV (reference sequence). This CDR3 reads CASSSRQGALADTQYF. CDR3 coding DNA: TGTGCCAGCAGTTCCCGACAGGGGGCGTTAGCAGATACGCAGTATTTT.

The chain recombines TRBV11-2 with TRBJ1-2; D is perhaps TRBD1 (6 bases). V was clipped by 6 bases and J by 8 bases, with 19 bases between them. The CDR3 has 14 amino acids. Germline V gives CDR1 SGHAT, CDR2 FQNNGV. The CDR3 sequence: CASRPLQGRRGYTF. The CDR3 DNA reads as TGTGCCAGCAGACCTTTACAGGGCCGCCGAGGCTACACCTTC.

The rearrangement links TRBV5-6 to TRBJ2-7; 7 bases match TRBD2. The CDR3 is made up of 15 amino acids. Germline V gene lookup returns CDR1 SGHDT and CDR2 YYEEEE. V lost 2 bases to trimming and J lost 5 bases; unmatched junction nucleotides: 10. CDR3 nucleotide sequence: TGTGCCAGCAGCTTTTCGACGGGACTACGAAACGAGCAGTACTTC. Residues: CASSFSTGLRNEQYF.

This clone was seen just once. The rearrangement links TRBV18 to TRBJ2-6; TRBD2 agrees at 7 bases. The V and J ends lost 11 bases and 0 bases, in that order; junction bases with no gene match: 19. The CDR3 covers 19 residues. CDR1 is KGHSH, CDR2 LQKENI, per germline. Written as DNA, the CDR3 is TGTGCCCTGCGTCGGTCAGGGAGGGCCCTCAGCTCTGGGGCCAACGTCCTGACTTTC. Translating gives CALRRSGRALSSGANVLTF.

For this clone: This specimen includes other DNA sequences encoding the same CDR3. The chain links TRBV9 to TRBJ2-3; 8 nucleotides agree with TRBD2. Looked up from germline, CDR1 is SGDLS and CDR2 is YYNGEE. This CDR3 has 15 amino acids. J was trimmed by 6 bases and V by 0 bases; bases with no gene match: 6. CDR3 in amino acids: CASSVAGGPVDTQYF. The CDR3 bases are TGTGCCAGCAGCGTAGCGGGGGGGCCGGTGGATACGCAGTATTTT.

V is TRBV27 and J is TRBJ2-4, with TRBD2 matching over 12 bases. Germline CDR1 reads MNHEY; CDR2 reads SMNVEV (reference sequence). The V gene end was trimmed by 6 bases and the J gene end by 8 bases; junction bases not matched to a gene: 17. The CDR3 spans 18 residues. The CDR3 DNA reads as TGTGCCAGCAGACCCTCTAGCGGGAGGGCCAGGTGGGGGGACATTCAGTACTTC. Translation: CASRPSSGRARWGDIQYF.

The table lists this clone with a few counts. CDR3 coding DNA: TGTGCCACCAGCAGAGACAGGGGTCCCTACGAGCAGTACTTC. Its translation: CATSRDRGPYEQYF. This chain connects TRBV15 to TRBJ2-7; possible D gene TRBD1, 6 bases. The germline gives CDR1 LNHNV, CDR2 YYDKDF (reference sequence). The length of the CDR3 is 14 residues. Trimming shortened V by 0 bases and J by 2 bases, and 8 bases separated the two germline ends.

The chain uses TRBV6-5 and TRBJ2-2; TRBD1 might be the D (5 bases). V was pared by 2 bases and J by 7 bases, with 11 bases between. CDR3 length: 14 amino acids. From germline, CDR1 is MNHEY and CDR2 SVGAGI. The CDR3 nucleotides are TGTGCCAGCAGTTACCGGGTTGACAGCGGGGAGCTGTTTTTT. It specifies CASSYRVDSGELFF.

The chain has TRBV5-4 and TRBJ1-3; no reliable D call. Germline assignment: CDR1 SGHNT and CDR2 YYREEE (reference sequence). This CDR3 has 15 amino acids. The V end was cut by 0 bases, the J end by 2 bases, with 9 bases between. In DNA form, the CDR3 reads TGTGCCAGCAGCTTGGACATATCGACTGGAAACACCATATATTTT. Protein product: CASSLDISTGNTIYF. Full variable domain (rest looked up from reference TRBV5-4 and TRBJ1-3): ETGVTQSPTHLIKTRGQQVTLRCSSQSGHNTVSWYQQALGQGPQFIFQYYREEENGRGNFPPRFSGLQFPNYSSELNVNALELDDSALYLCASSLDISTGNTIYFGEGSWLTVV.

This chain connects TRBV7-9 to TRBJ2-5; tentatively, D is TRBD2 (7 bases). The germline V gene encodes CDR1 SEHNR and CDR2 FQNEAQ (reference sequence). The CDR3 has 13 residues. Trimming took off 7 bases at V and 3 bases at J, with 12 bases between the two ends. The CDR3 loop is CASNGGLKETQYF. CDR3 nucleotide sequence: TGTGCCAGCAACGGGGGGCTTAAAGAGACCCAGTACTTC.

This chain uses TRBV4-3 with TRBJ2-3; 8 bases are a match to TRBD2. Germline CDR1 is LGHNA and CDR2 is YSLEER. V was pared by 0 bases and J by 7 bases, with 15 bases of the junction left unmatched. There are 18 residues in the CDR3. CDR3 DNA sequence: TGCGCCAGCAGCCAAGAGACTACACTAGCGGAGGGCGATAATACGCAGTATTTT. Its translation is CASSQETTLAEGDNTQYF.

The chain couples TRBV6-1 to TRBJ2-7; D ambiguous. Germline assignment: CDR1 MNHNS and CDR2 SASEGT. This CDR3 has 13 residues. V was clipped by 7 bases and J by 4 bases, with 14 bases between them. CDR3 sequence: CASTQQLQYEQYF. The CDR3 region has the DNA TGTGCCAGCACTCAACAGTTACAATACGAGCAGTACTTC.

This chain uses TRBV7-8 with TRBJ1-6; D is possibly TRBD1 (6 bases). The CDR3 is 15 residues long. Between the trimmed V and J ends, which lost 5 bases and 2 bases, there was a span of 10 bases. Per germline, CDR1 SGHVS and CDR2 FQNEAQ. DNA of the CDR3: TGTGCCAGCAGCCTAGGGGGGGCCTATAATTCACCCCTCCACTTT. Translated: CASSLGGAYNSPLHF.

This chain links TRBV5-5 with TRBJ1-2, with 7 bases aligning to TRBD1. V lost 6 bases, J lost 3 bases, and 5 bases stayed unmatched. CDR3 length: 13 residues. Germline CDR1 SGHKS, CDR2 YYEKEE (reference sequence). The CDR3 bases are TGTGCCAGCATTCCGGGGACAGACTATGGCTACACCTTC. This translates into CASIPGTDYGYTF. The full variable domain, its missing parts supplied by reference TRBV5-5 and TRBJ1-2, is DAGVTQSPTHLIKTRGQQVTLRCSPISGHKSVSWYQQVLGQGPQFIFQYYEKEERGRGNFPDRFSARQFPNYSSELNVNALLLGDSALYLCASIPGTDYGYTFGSGTRLTVV.

The chain combines TRBV18 with TRBJ2-7, with 7 nucleotides matching TRBD1. In germline, CDR1 is KGHSH, CDR2 LQKENI. The CDR3 is 15 amino acids. After removal of 6 bases from V and 7 bases from J, the junction contained 15 bases not matched to a gene. The CDR3 region is CASSIRQGARGEQYF. For the CDR3, the DNA is TGTGCCAGCTCCATTCGACAGGGCGCCAGAGGGGAGCAGTACTTC.

This chain connects TRBV6-5 to TRBJ2-6, with D perhaps TRBD2 (5 bases). Germline CDR1 reads MNHEY; CDR2 reads SVGAGI. V lost 3 bases and J 5 bases, leaving 11 bases between the germline ends. CDR3 size: 15 residues. This CDR3 is CASSYLGGRANVLTF. The DNA of the CDR3 is TGTGCCAGCAGTTATCTAGGAGGTCGGGCCAACGTCCTGACTTTC.

This chain joins TRBV28 and TRBJ1-1; perhaps TRBD1 as D (6 bases). Per germline, CDR1 MDHEN and CDR2 SYDVKM. V lost 6 bases to trimming and J lost 3 bases, with 17 bases between them. The CDR3 spans 15 residues. The CDR3 loop reads CASRGTGFLDTEAFF. The CDR3 DNA sequence: TGTGCCAGCAGAGGAACAGGGTTTCTGGACACTGAAGCTTTCTTT. The complete variable domain, with remaining parts taken from reference TRBV28 and TRBJ1-1, reads DVKVTQSSRYLVKRTGEKVFLECVQDMDHENMFWYRQDPGLGLRLIYFSYDVKMKEKGDIPEGYSVSREKKERFSLILESASTNQTSMYLCASRGTGFLDTEAFFGQGTRLTVV.

The chain is built from TRBV5-1 and TRBJ2-7, with a possible D match to TRBD2 (6 bases). In germline, CDR1 is SGHRS, CDR2 YFSETQ. The CDR3 loop spans 16 amino acids. V lost 4 bases, J lost 2 bases, and 19 bases lay in between. CDR3 DNA sequence: TGCGCCAGCAGCCCGGATACTACGCGGAGGGCCTACGAGCAGTACTTC. Its translation is CASSPDTTRRAYEQYF.

The gene calls are TRBV25-1 and TRBJ1-2, with 9 bases fitting TRBD1. V shed 4 bases, J shed 2 bases, and the junction held 5 bases outside the gene matches. In germline, CDR1 is MGHDK, CDR2 SYGVNS. This CDR3 has 15 residues. The CDR3 protein is CASSGTGAINYGYTF. CDR3 DNA sequence: TGTGCCAGCAGTGGGACAGGGGCTATCAACTATGGCTACACCTTC.

V gene TRBV6-5 combines with J gene TRBJ1-2; D unclear. Deletions cut 8 bases from V and 3 bases from J, with 16 bases between. CDR1 is MNHEY and CDR2 is SVGAGI in the germline V gene. The CDR3 length is 14 residues. CDR3 sequence reads: CASPQKQFYYGYTF. CDR3 in DNA: TGTGCCAGCCCACAAAAACAGTTCTACTATGGCTACACCTTC.

The genes are TRBV2 and TRBJ2-7; 7 positions match TRBD1. Germline lookup yields CDR1 SNHLY and CDR2 FYNNEI. The J segment lost 1 base and the V segment lost 7 bases, leaving 13 bases of the junction unmatched. The CDR3 extends over 16 amino acids. CDR3 loop: CASNRGATVNSYEQYF. The CDR3 nucleotides are TGTGCCAGCAACAGGGGCGCGACAGTTAATTCCTACGAGCAGTACTTC.

The CDR3, as DNA: TGTGCCAGCAGTTGGACAGGCCTCTCTGGAAACACCATATATTTT. Its protein product is CASSWTGLSGNTIYF. V is TRBV28 and J is TRBJ1-3; 7 nucleotides align to TRBD1. V dropped 4 bases and J dropped 0; count of bases not matched to a gene: 3. The CDR3 consists of 15 residues. Per the germline V gene, CDR1 is MDHEN and CDR2 is SYDVKM.

The chain carries TRBV19 and TRBJ1-2; D gene unclear. Germline CDR1 is LNHDA and CDR2 is SQIVND (reference sequence). This CDR3 has 14 amino acids. The germline V and J ends were trimmed by 1 base and 4 bases, with 10 bases remaining between them. CDR3 protein: CASSIGEDFYGYTF. In DNA form, the CDR3 reads TGTGCCAGTAGTATAGGCGAGGATTTCTATGGCTACACCTTC.

The J gene is TRBJ1-5, the V gene TRBV28, with 8 nucleotides matching TRBD1. Germline V gives CDR1 MDHEN, CDR2 SYDVKM. The CDR3 is 16 residues long. The DNA for the CDR3 is TGTGCTTCTATTATCTCGACAGGGGCGGTTAGACAGCCCCAGCATTTT. It is translated as CASIISTGAVRQPQHF.

In this sample, this clone turned up once. The rearrangement joins TRBV27 to TRBJ2-7; 13 bases agree with TRBD2. Germline CDR1 MNHEY, CDR2 SMNVEV (reference sequence). V shed 4 bases, J shed 3 bases, and the junction held 18 bases outside the gene matches. The CDR3 spans 20 residues. The CDR3 reads CASSSPARTSGGLTYYEQYF. Here the CDR3 DNA reads TGTGCCAGCAGTTCCCCGGCACGGACTAGCGGGGGCCTTACCTACTACGAGCAGTACTTC.

The table lists this clone with a count of one. The rearrangement links TRBV27 to TRBJ1-5, with 7 bases identical to TRBD1. CDR1 and CDR2 (germline): MNHEY, SMNVEV (reference sequence). V shed 2 bases and J 5 bases; nucleotides not matched to a gene: 3. There are 14 residues in the CDR3. In DNA, the CDR3 is TGTGCCAGCAGTTTAAGGCAGGGGGATCAGCCCCAGCATTTT. Translated: CASSLRQGDQPQHF.